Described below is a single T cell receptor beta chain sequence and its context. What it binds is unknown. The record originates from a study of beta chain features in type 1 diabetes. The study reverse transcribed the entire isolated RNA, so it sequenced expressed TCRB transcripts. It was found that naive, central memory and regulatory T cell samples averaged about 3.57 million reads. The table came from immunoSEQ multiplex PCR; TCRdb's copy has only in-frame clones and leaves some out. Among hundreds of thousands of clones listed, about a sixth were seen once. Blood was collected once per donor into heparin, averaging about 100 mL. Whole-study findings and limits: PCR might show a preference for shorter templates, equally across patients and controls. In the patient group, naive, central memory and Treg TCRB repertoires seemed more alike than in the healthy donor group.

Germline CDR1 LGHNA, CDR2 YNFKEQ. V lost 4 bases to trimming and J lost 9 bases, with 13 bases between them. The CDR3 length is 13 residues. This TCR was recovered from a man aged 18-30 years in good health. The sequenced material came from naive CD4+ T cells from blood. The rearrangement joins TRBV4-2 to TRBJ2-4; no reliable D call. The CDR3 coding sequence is TGTGCCAGCAGCCCGGAAAGAGAAGGCATTCAGTACTTC. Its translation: CASSPEREGIQYF.